The 24 T cell receptor beta chains in this list originate from one sample, sequenced in a study of OX40 agonist ivuxolimab in advanced cancers. Sequencing was performed with immunoSEQ multiplex PCR; in TCRdb, only in-frame clones are kept and a portion is missing. The sample has about 81,000 clones, 88% seen once. Source: CD4+ or CD8+ T cells sorted from blood, taken in a trial of the OX40 agonist ivuxolimab. Every receptor here comes from an adult with an advanced solid tumor such as melanoma, head and neck, liver or kidney cancer.

This clone has only one observation. The rearrangement joins TRBV5-1 to TRBJ1-5, with D possibly TRBD1 on 5 matching bases. The V and J ends lost 4 bases and 9 bases respectively, with 20 bases between them. This CDR3 region has 15 residues. The germline CDR1 and CDR2 sequences are SGHRS and YFSETQ. This CDR3 is CASSLGRIDGGPQHF. CDR3 bases: TGCGCCAGCAGCCTGGGACGGATCGACGGGGGGCCCCAGCATTTT. The variable domain in full, completed from reference TRBV5-1 and TRBJ1-5, reads KAGVTQTPRYLIKTRGQQVTLSCSPISGHRSVSWYQQTPGQGLQFLFEYFSETQRNKGNFPGRFSGRQFSNSRSEMNVSTLELGDSALYLCASSLGRIDGGPQHFGDGTRLSIL.

The genes are TRBV28 and TRBJ1-1, with D maybe TRBD1 (6 bases). Trimming stripped 6 bases from V and 1 base from J, with 12 bases between. This CDR3 has 14 amino acids. CDR1 is MDHEN, CDR2 SYDVKM, per germline. The CDR3, as DNA: TGTGCCAGCAGCGGTTCCAGGGGGAACACTGAAGCTTTCTTT. The encoded protein is CASSGSRGNTEAFF.

The sample holds a few counts of this clone. The J gene is TRBJ1-1, the V gene TRBV7-2; D may be TRBD1 (6 bases). V lost 1 base and J lost 13, with 16 bases in between. This CDR3 has 13 residues. Germline CDR1 is SGHTA and CDR2 is FQGNSA. The CDR3: CASSLVGARLVFF. The CDR3 DNA reads TGTGCCAGCAGCTTAGTGGGGGCGCGTCTCGTTTTCTTT.

V usage is TRBV6-1 and J usage is TRBJ2-6, with D possibly matching TRBD1 (5 bases). The germline V gene encodes CDR1 MNHNS and CDR2 SASEGT. CDR3 length: 15 residues. V lost 11 bases to trimming and J lost 0 bases, with 14 bases between them. CDR3 bases: TGTGCCGGCACACCAAGGGGCTCTGGGGCCAACGTCCTGACTTTC. Its translation is CAGTPRGSGANVLTF.

CDR3: CASAAGLTSSYEQYF. CDR3 in DNA: TGCGCCAGCGCCGCGGGACTCACGAGCTCCTACGAGCAGTACTTC. The chain links TRBV5-1 to TRBJ2-7, with a possible D match to TRBD2 (6 bases). V was shortened by 7 bases and J by 0 bases, with 17 bases between the two germline ends. There are 15 residues in the CDR3. The V gene's germline CDR1 is SGHRS and CDR2 YFSETQ.

The rearrangement links TRBV9 to TRBJ2-2, with TRBD1 as a possible D gene (5 bases). The germline CDR1 and CDR2 sequences are SGDLS and YYNGEE. The CDR3 extends over 16 amino acids. Between the trimmed V and J ends, which lost 3 bases and 1 base, there was a span of 13 bases. The CDR3 DNA reads TGTGCCAGCAGCGCCGGGCCCACAGGGAACACCGGGGAGCTGTTTTTT. Translating it yields CASSAGPTGNTGELFF. The full variable domain, its missing parts supplied by reference TRBV9 and TRBJ2-2, is DSGVTQTPKHLITATGQRVTLRCSPRSGDLSVYWYQQSLDQGLQFLIQYYNGEERAKGNILERFSAQQFPDLHSELNLSSLELGDSALYFCASSAGPTGNTGELFFGEGSRLTVL.

The sample holds a few counts of this clone. V usage is TRBV2 and J usage is TRBJ1-1; D is unclear. In germline, CDR1 is SNHLY, CDR2 FYNNEI. Trimming removed 2 bases at V and 6 bases at J, with 10 bases between. The CDR3 has 13 amino acids. CDR3 region: CASSEQVEAEAFF. The CDR3 DNA follows: TGTGCCAGCAGTGAACAGGTTGAGGCTGAAGCTTTCTTT.

The chain is built from TRBV6-1 and TRBJ2-5; D is unresolved. V dropped 4 bases and J dropped 4 bases, with 13 bases sitting between them. The germline gives CDR1 MNHNS, CDR2 SASEGT. This CDR3 comprises 14 residues. This chain's CDR3 is CASSGSTERETQYF. The CDR3 region has the DNA TGTGCCAGCAGTGGCAGCACTGAACGAGAGACCCAGTACTTC.

The chain combines TRBV6-6 with TRBJ2-7, with 8 positions matching TRBD2. V trimming: 7 bases; J trimming: 2 bases; junction bases outside the gene matches: 10. Germline V CDR1 and CDR2: MNHNY, SVGAGI (reference sequence). The CDR3 is 15 residues long. This CDR3 is CASTFRGGSTYEQYF. In DNA, the CDR3 is TGTGCCAGCACCTTTCGGGGGGGGTCTACCTACGAGCAGTACTTC.

V is TRBV2 and J is TRBJ2-5; D is uncertain. Trimming took off 7 bases at V and 5 bases at J, with 8 bases between the two ends. The CDR3 has 11 amino acids. Germline CDR1 SNHLY, CDR2 FYNNEI. CDR3: CASMGYETQYF. CDR3 nucleotides: TGTGCCAGCATGGGGTACGAGACCCAGTACTTC.

The chain links TRBV2 to TRBJ2-7, with D perhaps TRBD1 (5 bases). CDR1 SNHLY and CDR2 FYNNEI come from the germline V gene. The V end was cut by 7 bases, the J end by 0 bases, with 13 bases between. The CDR3 sequence is 14 residues long. The CDR3 nucleotides read TGTGCCAGCACCGCAGGGTCCCTCTCCTACGAGCAGTACTTC. It encodes CASTAGSLSYEQYF.

The rearrangement uses TRBV18 and TRBJ1-2; TRBD1 matches 8 bases. The germline V gene has CDR1 KGHSH and CDR2 LQKENI. V dropped 2 bases and J dropped 8; count of bases not matched to a gene: 7. The CDR3 has 14 residues. As DNA, the CDR3 is TGTGCCAGCTCACCAGAGACAGGGGATCGAGGCTACACCTTC. Protein: CASSPETGDRGYTF.

This clone was observed once. The rearrangement uses TRBV7-9 and TRBJ2-3; weak D call: TRBD2 (5 bases). Germline CDR1 is SEHNR and CDR2 is FQNEAQ (reference sequence). Trimming left V 3 bases short and J 2 bases short, with 9 bases between. CDR3 length: 14 residues. The CDR3 sequence: CASSFKGLTDTQYF. As DNA, the CDR3 is TGTGCCAGCAGCTTCAAAGGACTCACAGATACGCAGTATTTT.

The V and J genes are TRBV5-5 and TRBJ2-7; maybe TRBD1 (6 bases). The V and J ends lost 0 bases and 0 bases respectively, with 10 bases between them. The CDR3 is 15 residues long. The germline CDR1 and CDR2 sequences are SGHKS and YYEKEE (reference sequence). This CDR3 reads CASSLGTGSSYEQYF. The CDR3 nucleotides are TGTGCCAGCAGCTTGGGCACAGGGTCCTCCTACGAGCAGTACTTC.

V usage is TRBV6-1 and J usage is TRBJ1-2, with D unclear. V was cut by 8 bases and J by 0 bases, with 10 bases left in between. Germline values: CDR1 MNHNS, CDR2 SASEGT. The CDR3 spans 13 residues. CDR3 region: CASSRFTNYGYTF. The CDR3 coding sequence is TGTGCCAGCTCCCGGTTTACTAACTATGGCTACACCTTC.

This chain's CDR3 is CASSSYGQAHYGYTF. DNA for the CDR3: TGTGCCAGCAGTTCCTACGGACAGGCTCACTATGGCTACACCTTC. The chain uses TRBV6-5 and TRBJ1-2, with TRBD1 matching 7 bases. With 4 bases clipped from V and 3 bases from J, the junction kept 8 bases outside the gene matches. Germline V gene lookup returns CDR1 MNHEY and CDR2 SVGAGI. The CDR3 consists of 15 residues.

J is TRBJ2-7 and V is TRBV10-3; TRBD1 matches at 9 bases. CDR1 ENHRY and CDR2 SYGVKD come from the germline V gene. After removal of 0 bases from V and 6 bases from J, the junction contained 6 bases not matched to a gene. The CDR3 is 15 amino acids. The CDR3 is CAISESTGGKGEQYF. CDR3 bases: TGTGCCATCAGTGAGTCGACAGGGGGGAAAGGCGAGCAGTACTTC.

V usage is TRBV6-1 and J usage is TRBJ1-2, with D unresolved. Germline CDR1 reads MNHNS; CDR2 reads SASEGT. The CDR3 totals 14 residues. V was trimmed by 11 bases and J by 6 bases, leaving 22 bases between them. CDR3 DNA: TGTGCCGCATACAGTGGCCTCTTCTCAGATGGCTACACCTTC. Translated, it gives CAAYSGLFSDGYTF.

The CDR3 reads CAISQGGTALMNTEAFF. In DNA, the CDR3 is TGTGCCATCAGTCAAGGGGGGACAGCTTTAATGAACACTGAAGCTTTCTTT. The V and J genes are TRBV10-3 and TRBJ1-1; TRBD1 aligns across 7 bases. With V trimmed by 5 bases and J by 0 bases, 12 bases remained unmatched. The CDR3 is made up of 17 amino acids. The germline CDR1 and CDR2 sequences are ENHRY and SYGVKD.

The chain recombines TRBV7-3 with TRBJ2-3; tentative D call: TRBD1 (7 bases). Between the trimmed V and J ends, which lost 5 bases and 4 bases, there was a span of 16 bases. The length of the CDR3 is 15 residues. Germline V gives CDR1 SGHTA, CDR2 FQGTGA. The CDR3 coding sequence is TGTGCCAGCAGCCAAAACAGGGGCGGGGCAGATACGCAGTATTTT. This encodes CASSQNRGGADTQYF.

Only a few counts were recorded for this clone. The V gene is TRBV5-1, the J gene TRBJ2-1, with 7 bases lining up with TRBD1. Per germline, CDR1 SGHRS and CDR2 YFSETQ. J lost 8 bases, V lost 0 bases, and 5 bases had no gene match. This CDR3 comprises 14 residues. The CDR3, as DNA: TGCGCCAGCAGCTTGGACCTCCAGGGGGATGAGCAGTTCTTC. This translates into CASSLDLQGDEQFF.

The chain is built from TRBV11-1 and TRBJ2-7, with 9 positions matching TRBD1. The ends lost 5 bases at V and 2 bases at J; junction bases unmatched: 7. Germline V gene data show CDR1 as SGHAT and CDR2 as FQDESV (reference sequence). CDR3 size: 15 residues. CDR3: CASSPRDRDPYEQYF. The CDR3 DNA is TGTGCCAGCAGCCCCCGGGACAGGGACCCCTACGAGCAGTACTTC.

The genes are TRBV12-5 and TRBJ1-1; TRBD1 might be the D (5 bases). In germline, CDR1 is LGHNT, CDR2 FRNRAP. This CDR3 region has 14 residues. Trimming removed 3 bases from V and 3 bases from J, with 11 bases in between. The CDR3 loop reads CASGFRGFHTEAFF. CDR3 sequence (DNA): TGTGCTAGTGGTTTTAGGGGTTTTCACACTGAAGCTTTCTTT.

The V and J genes are TRBV4-2 and TRBJ2-2; 7 bases match TRBD2. Germline V gives CDR1 LGHNA, CDR2 YNFKEQ. The J segment lost 6 bases and the V segment lost 2 bases, leaving 9 bases of the junction unmatched. This CDR3 comprises 16 residues. The CDR3 region has the DNA TGTGCCAGCAGCCAACTTACTGGGGGGGATTCCGGGGAGCTGTTTTTT. Translated: CASSQLTGGDSGELFF.